The 3 T cell receptor beta chains reported below all come from one sample, sequenced in a study of T cells in Graves' hyperthyroidism and ophthalmopathy. RNA transcripts gave rise to amplified TCR beta CDR3 regions. The TCR CDR3 was amplified in a first-round RT-PCR using the HTBI primer set. TCRdb reprocessed the multiplex PCR reads via MiXCR and lists one record per CDR3 protein. The repertoire holds around 350,000 distinct CDR3 sequences, with 13% to 15% as singletons. The sample was blood. The receptors here all came from a woman aged 55-69 years with Graves' ophthalmopathy.

This clonotype has a handful of counts. This sequence joins TRBV5-1 and TRBJ1-6, with unresolved D. Trimming took 7 bases from V and 13 from J, leaving 12 bases between them. This CDR3 spans 11 amino acids. Germline V lookup: CDR1 SGHRS, CDR2 YFSETQ. CDR3 DNA sequence: TGCGCCAGCGAGCGTATCCGGCCCCTCCACTTT. Residues: CASERIRPLHF.

This clonotype was seen ten or more times. This chain links TRBV10-2 with TRBJ2-7; D may be TRBD2 (6 bases). V was pared by 4 bases and J by 3 bases, with 13 bases between. The CDR3 contains 14 residues. Germline V gives CDR1 WSHSY, CDR2 SAAADI. The CDR3 DNA follows: TGCGCCAGCAGTGTGGACATGCGGGACTACGAGCAGTACTTC. Its translation: CASSVDMRDYEQYF.

The V and J genes are TRBV11-2 and TRBJ2-3, with 7 bases lining up with TRBD1. The V and J ends lost 3 bases and 3 bases, in that order; junction bases with no gene match: 6. The CDR3 has 15 amino acids. CDR1 SGHAT and CDR2 FQNNGV come from the germline V gene. CDR3 amino acids: CASSFSTGSTDTQYF. The CDR3 nucleotides are TGTGCCAGCAGCTTCTCGACAGGGTCGACAGATACGCAGTATTTT.